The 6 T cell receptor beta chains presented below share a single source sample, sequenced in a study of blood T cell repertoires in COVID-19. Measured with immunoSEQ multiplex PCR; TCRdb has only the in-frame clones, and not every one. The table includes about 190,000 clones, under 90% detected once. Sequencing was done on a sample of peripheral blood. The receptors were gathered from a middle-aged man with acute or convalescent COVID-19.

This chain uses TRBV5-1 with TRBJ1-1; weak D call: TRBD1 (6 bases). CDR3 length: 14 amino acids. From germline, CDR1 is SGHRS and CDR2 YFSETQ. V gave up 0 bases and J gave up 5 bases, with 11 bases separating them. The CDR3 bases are TGCGCCAGCAGCTTGGAACAGGGAGCAACTGAAGCTTTCTTT. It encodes CASSLEQGATEAFF.

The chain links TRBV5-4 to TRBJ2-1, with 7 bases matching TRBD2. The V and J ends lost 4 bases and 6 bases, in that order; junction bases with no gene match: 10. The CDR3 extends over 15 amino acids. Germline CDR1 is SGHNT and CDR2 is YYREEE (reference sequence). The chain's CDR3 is CASSPPGTKGNEQFF. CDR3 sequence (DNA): TGTGCCAGCAGCCCGCCCGGGACTAAAGGCAATGAGCAGTTCTTC.

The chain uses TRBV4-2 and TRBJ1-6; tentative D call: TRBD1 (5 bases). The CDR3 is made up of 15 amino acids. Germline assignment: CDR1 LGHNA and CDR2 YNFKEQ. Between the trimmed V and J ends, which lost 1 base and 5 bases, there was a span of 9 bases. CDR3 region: CASSQGPQDNSPLHF. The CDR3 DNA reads TGTGCCAGCAGCCAAGGGCCACAGGATAATTCACCCCTCCACTTT.

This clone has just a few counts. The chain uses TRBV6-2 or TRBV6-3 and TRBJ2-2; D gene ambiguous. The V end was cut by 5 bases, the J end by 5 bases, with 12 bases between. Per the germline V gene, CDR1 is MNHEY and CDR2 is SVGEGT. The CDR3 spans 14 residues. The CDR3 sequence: CASSGQTETGELFF. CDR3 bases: TGTGCCAGCAGTGGCCAAACAGAAACCGGGGAGCTGTTTTTT.

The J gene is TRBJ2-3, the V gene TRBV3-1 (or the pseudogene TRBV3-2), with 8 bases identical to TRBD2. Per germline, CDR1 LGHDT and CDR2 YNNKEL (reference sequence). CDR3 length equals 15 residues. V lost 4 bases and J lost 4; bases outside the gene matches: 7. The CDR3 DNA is TGTGCCAGCAGCCCCCTGACCGGGGGGGCAGATACGCAGTATTTT. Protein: CASSPLTGGADTQYF.

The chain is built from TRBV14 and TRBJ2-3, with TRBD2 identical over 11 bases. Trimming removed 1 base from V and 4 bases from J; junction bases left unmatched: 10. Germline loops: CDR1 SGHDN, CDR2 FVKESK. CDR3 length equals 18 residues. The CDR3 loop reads CASSQGLAGGPVPDTQYF. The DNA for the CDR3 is TGTGCCAGCAGCCAAGGGTTAGCGGGGGGGCCGGTCCCAGATACGCAGTATTTT.